These 32 T cell receptor beta chains were sequenced from one sample in a study of blood T cells in healthy people across ages. The use of a sample-barcoded 5' primer and a J-beta primer mix characterized a second PCR of roughly 6 to 12 cycles. TCRdb ran MiXCR on the 5' RACE reads and lists one entry per CDR3 protein. The sample yields about 680,000 distinct CDR3 sequences, 45% to 50% seen once. Sequenced input: blood. These receptors all stem from a woman aged 55-69 years in good health.

V gene TRBV20-1 combines with J gene TRBJ2-7; perhaps D is TRBD1 or TRBD2 (5 bases each). The end of the DNA is better explained by TRBJ2-5, so the J call may be wrong. CDR1 is DFQATT, CDR2 SNEGSKA, per germline (reference sequence). The CDR3 covers 15 residues. The CDR3 reads CSAIGSGGAWETQYF. The DNA of the CDR3 is TGCAGTGCTATAGGTTCTGGGGGAGCCTGGGAGACCCAGTACTTC.

The genes are TRBV15 and TRBJ2-1, with TRBD2 matching 10 bases. V lost 0 bases, J lost 6 bases, and 5 bases stayed unmatched. The length of the CDR3 is 16 residues. Germline V gives CDR1 LNHNV, CDR2 YYDKDF (reference sequence). The CDR3 nucleotides are TGTGCCACCAGCAGAGATGCTAGCGGGAGTCGCAATGAGCAGTTCTTC. As protein: CATSRDASGSRNEQFF. The variable domain in full, with the rest retrieved from reference TRBV15 and TRBJ2-1, is DAMVIQNPRYQVTQFGKPVTLSCSQTLNHNVMYWYQQKSSQAPKLLFHYYDKDFNNEADTPDNFQSRRPNTSFCFLDIRSPGLGDTAMYLCATSRDASGSRNEQFFGPGTRLTVL.

This chain connects TRBV28 to TRBJ2-5; D is possibly TRBD1 or TRBD2 (6 bases each). The DNA matches TRBJ2-4 better at its end, which makes the J call doubtful. This CDR3 region has 14 residues. Germline V CDR1 and CDR2: MDHEN, SYDVKM. The CDR3 loop is CATERGVGKNIQYF. Here the CDR3 DNA reads TGTGCCACCGAGAGGGGGGTGGGCAAAAACATTCAGTACTTC.

This clonotype turned up a few times. The rearrangement links TRBV28 to TRBJ2-3; D possibly corresponds to TRBD2 (6 bases). The V and J ends lost 3 bases and 6 bases respectively, with 16 bases between them. CDR3 size: 15 residues. Germline V CDR1 and CDR2: MDHEN, SYDVKM. CDR3 region: CASSLPTVGGDTQYF. The DNA for the CDR3 is TGTGCCAGCAGTTTGCCCACTGTAGGAGGGGATACGCAGTATTTT.

This clonotype was observed many times. This chain uses TRBV7-2 with TRBJ2-4, with 10 bases identical to TRBD2. Germline V CDR1 and CDR2: SGHTA, FQGNSA. This CDR3 contains 17 residues. J lost 2 bases, V lost 5 bases, and 9 bases had no gene match. The CDR3 DNA reads as TGTGCCAGCAGCCAGTGGGCTAGCGGGAGCCCCAAAAACATTCAGTACTTC. It encodes CASSQWASGSPKNIQYF. Complete variable domain (other parts from reference TRBV7-2 and TRBJ2-4): GAGVSQSPSNKVTEKGKDVELRCDPISGHTALYWYRQSLGQGLEFLIYFQGNSAPDKSGLPSDRFSAERTGGSVSTLTIQRTQQEDSAVYLCASSQWASGSPKNIQYFGAGTRLSVL.

The chain recombines TRBV7-9 with TRBJ2-7, with D possibly TRBD2 on 6 matching bases. Germline assignment: CDR1 SEHNR and CDR2 FQNEAQ (reference sequence). The CDR3 runs to 15 residues. Trimming took off 3 bases at V and 7 bases at J, with 19 bases between the two ends. The CDR3 nucleotides are TGTGCCAGCAGCTTTCCCCTGGACCCCGGAGGGGAGCAGTACTTC. This translates into CASSFPLDPGGEQYF.

This clonotype has only a few counts. The chain couples TRBV29-1 to TRBJ2-7; 9 bases map to TRBD2. The V gene end was trimmed by 6 bases and the J gene end by 3 bases; junction bases not matched to a gene: 9. Germline V lookup: CDR1 SQVTM, CDR2 ANQGSEA. The CDR3 extends over 14 amino acids. CDR3 region: CSVITAGGRYEQYF. The CDR3 DNA follows: TGCAGCGTCATAACAGCGGGAGGCCGCTACGAGCAGTACTTC.

The CDR3 DNA sequence: TGTGCCAGTAGGAGAAGAGTGGACTCTGGAAACACCATATATTTT. Its translation is CASRRRVDSGNTIYF. The chain is built from TRBV19 and TRBJ1-3; no clear D. Germline V gene data show CDR1 as LNHDA and CDR2 as SQIVND (reference sequence). The CDR3 covers 15 residues. V lost 6 bases and J lost 0, with 12 bases in between.

The chain couples TRBV6-2 or TRBV6-3 to TRBJ1-1, with 10 bases identical to TRBD1. V shed 7 bases and J 5 bases; nucleotides not matched to a gene: 10. Germline-derived CDR1 and CDR2 are MNHEY and SVGEGT. This CDR3 is built from 15 residues. The CDR3 region is CASTPTGTGVTEAFF. DNA for the CDR3: TGTGCCAGCACCCCTACCGGGACAGGGGTGACTGAAGCTTTCTTT.

The chain recombines TRBV20-1 with TRBJ2-5; 7 bases agree with TRBD2. Germline values: CDR1 DFQATT, CDR2 SNEGSKA (reference sequence). The V segment lost 0 bases and the J segment 1 base; nucleotides outside the gene matches: 2. The CDR3 sequence is 14 residues long. The CDR3 loop is CSARDGGGQETQYF. The CDR3 DNA sequence: TGCAGTGCTAGAGATGGGGGGGGCCAAGAGACCCAGTACTTC.

Details on this clonotype: One end of the junction varies from germline; a read error may be responsible. The chain recombines TRBV9 with TRBJ2-4, with D perhaps matching TRBD2 (5 bases). The CDR3 is made up of 15 amino acids. Germline V lookup: CDR1 SGDLS, CDR2 YYNGEE. The CDR3, as DNA: TGTGCCAGCAGCGTAGGTTGGGGAGCCAAAACCATTCAGTACTTC. Translating it yields CASSVGWGAKTIQYF.

V and J are TRBV4-2 and TRBJ2-1, with D perhaps TRBD1 (7 bases). Between the trimmed V and J ends, which lost 0 bases and 4 bases, there was a span of 19 bases. Germline assignment: CDR1 LGHNA and CDR2 YNFKEQ. The CDR3 sequence is 18 residues long. The CDR3 loop reads CASSQEGRGRGGYNEQFF. CDR3 in DNA: TGTGCCAGCAGCCAAGAGGGAAGGGGGCGGGGAGGTTACAATGAGCAGTTCTTC.

This clonotype has a single count. The chain recombines TRBV20-1 with TRBJ2-2; the match to TRBD2 covers 9 bases. Trimming removed 5 bases from V and 4 bases from J; junction bases left unmatched: 8. The CDR3 length is 15 residues. In germline, CDR1 is DFQATT, CDR2 SNEGSKA (reference sequence). CDR3 coding DNA: TGCAGTGCTGTGGGACTAGCTACGATCACCGGGGAGCTGTTTTTT. The encoded protein is CSAVGLATITGELFF.

This clonotype was seen only a few times. This chain links TRBV20-1 with TRBJ2-2, with TRBD2 matching 7 bases. The ends lost 4 bases at V and 1 base at J; junction bases unmatched: 6. The CDR3 sequence is 15 residues long. Germline values: CDR1 DFQATT, CDR2 SNEGSKA (reference sequence). The CDR3 spells CSAKIGTMNTGELFF. The CDR3 DNA sequence: TGCAGTGCTAAAATCGGGACTATGAACACCGGGGAGCTGTTTTTT.

This chain uses TRBV25-1 with TRBJ1-1; D not resolved. Per germline, CDR1 MGHDK and CDR2 SYGVNS. V was cut by 2 bases and J by 0 bases, with 10 bases left in between. The CDR3 runs 15 residues. The CDR3 loop reads CASSEGPRVNTEAFF. CDR3 coding DNA: TGTGCCAGCAGTGAAGGTCCCCGAGTGAACACTGAAGCTTTCTTT.

V usage is TRBV5-1 and J usage is TRBJ2-7; a weak D match, TRBD2 (6 bases). The germline V and J ends were trimmed by 3 bases and 3 bases, with 13 bases remaining between them. This CDR3 contains 14 residues. Germline CDR1 SGHRS, CDR2 YFSETQ. The CDR3 protein is CASSSGESSYEQYF. For the CDR3, the DNA is TGCGCCAGCAGCTCGGGGGAGTCTAGCTACGAGCAGTACTTC.

This chain links TRBV5-1 with TRBJ2-1; 9 bases are shared with TRBD1. The CDR3 spans 17 residues. Germline assignment: CDR1 SGHRS and CDR2 YFSETQ. V lost 2 bases, J lost 6 bases, and 12 bases stayed unmatched. DNA for the CDR3: TGCGCCAGCAGCTTTTTGACCGGGACAGGGCCAATCAATGAGCAGTTCTTC. This translates into CASSFLTGTGPINEQFF.

This chain joins TRBV12-3 or TRBV12-4 and TRBJ1-6; no clear D. The CDR3 sequence is 14 residues long. Deletions cut 7 bases from V and 4 bases from J, with 11 bases between. The CDR3 here is CASTSSDYNSPLHF. In DNA, the CDR3 is TGTGCCAGCACTTCGTCGGATTATAATTCACCCCTCCACTTT.

There are many counts of this clonotype. The V and J genes are TRBV27 and TRBJ2-5; 11 nucleotides align to TRBD2. The end of the DNA fits TRBJ2-7 better, so the J call may be wrong. The germline V gene has CDR1 MNHEY and CDR2 SMNVEV (reference sequence). This CDR3 region has 15 residues. For the CDR3, the DNA is TGTGCCAGCAGTTTTTTAGGGACTAGCGGAGGCGAGCAGTACTTC. Its translation is CASSFLGTSGGEQYF.

The CDR3, as DNA: TGTGCCAGCAGCCTAGGGGGGGAGGACTACACCTTC. It yields the protein CASSLGGEDYTF. This rearrangement joins TRBV4-2 to TRBJ1-2, with D perhaps matching TRBD1 (6 bases). The CDR3 consists of 12 residues. V lost 4 bases and J 10 bases, leaving 13 bases between the germline ends. Germline V gene lookup returns CDR1 LGHNA and CDR2 YNFKEQ.

The chain combines TRBV7-2 with TRBJ1-3, with D hard to call. The V end was cut by 5 bases, the J end by 0 bases, with 5 bases between. Germline V CDR1 and CDR2: SGHTA, FQGNSA. This CDR3 is built from 13 residues. The CDR3 nucleotides read TGTGCCAGCAGCCATCGCTCTGGAAACACCATATATTTT. This sequence encodes CASSHRSGNTIYF.

The chain couples TRBV9 to TRBJ2-7; maybe TRBD1 (6 bases). The CDR3 totals 15 residues. The V gene's germline CDR1 is SGDLS and CDR2 YYNGEE. Trimming took off 4 bases at V and 2 bases at J, with 16 bases between the two ends. CDR3 loop: CASSQTGSWAYEQYF. The CDR3 DNA is TGTGCCAGCAGCCAAACAGGGTCATGGGCCTACGAGCAGTACTTC.

As regards this clonotype: This may be a read error, as it is one base from a much larger clone. The chain links TRBV12-3 or TRBV12-4 to TRBJ2-5, with 7 bases aligning to TRBD1. J gave up 6 bases and V 10 bases, and 11 bases lay outside the gene matches. The CDR3 is made up of 13 amino acids. The CDR3 here is CANRGRLGQTQYF. The CDR3 coding sequence is TGTGCCAACAGGGGACGGCTTGGGCAGACCCAGTACTTC.

This chain uses TRBV30 with TRBJ2-5, with TRBD1 identical over 12 bases. The CDR3 extends over 14 amino acids. V trimming: 4 bases; J trimming: 5 bases; junction bases outside the gene matches: 5. Per germline, CDR1 GTSNPN and CDR2 SVGIG (reference sequence). The CDR3 loop reads CAWNRDRGLETQYF. The CDR3 DNA reads as TGTGCCTGGAACCGGGACAGGGGGCTCGAGACCCAGTACTTC.

The chain recombines TRBV15 with TRBJ2-3, with D uncertain. Trimming stripped 0 bases from V and 1 base from J, with 8 bases between. Germline V lookup: CDR1 LNHNV, CDR2 YYDKDF (reference sequence). The CDR3 spans 15 residues. The CDR3 bases are TGTGCCACCAGCAGAGACAGGTCCCGCACAGATACGCAGTATTTT. Residues: CATSRDRSRTDTQYF.

This clonotype was counted only a few times. The CDR3 DNA is TGTGCCAGCAGCGTAGGCAGCTATGGCTACACCTTC. Encoded protein: CASSVGSYGYTF. The chain joins TRBV9 to TRBJ1-2; D gene ambiguous. Looked up from germline, CDR1 is SGDLS and CDR2 is YYNGEE. V shed 0 bases and J shed 4 bases, with 4 bases lying between them. The CDR3 consists of 12 residues.

The chain joins TRBV20-1 to TRBJ2-5, with TRBD2 matching 7 bases. V lost 0 bases to trimming and J lost 11 bases; unmatched junction nucleotides: 15. The CDR3 has 15 residues. Germline V gives CDR1 DFQATT, CDR2 SNEGSKA (reference sequence). As DNA, the CDR3 is TGCAGTGCTAGAGATGTGTGGGCGGGAGTTGGTGAGCAGTACTTC. Amino acids: CSARDVWAGVGEQYF.

This clonotype has a handful of counts. The J gene is TRBJ2-1, the V gene TRBV28; no firm D call. The germline gives CDR1 MDHEN, CDR2 SYDVKM. Trimming removed 6 bases from V and 6 bases from J, with 6 bases in between. This CDR3 region has 11 residues. The DNA for the CDR3 is TGTGCCAGCAGGGAAGGCAATGAGCAGTTCTTC. Translating gives CASREGNEQFF.

J is TRBJ2-2 and V is TRBV2; no definite D call. V shed 5 bases and J shed 1 base, with 5 bases lying between them. The CDR3 sequence is 13 residues long. Germline-derived CDR1 and CDR2 are SNHLY and FYNNEI. In DNA, the CDR3 is TGTGCCAGCAGTCGACAGAACACCGGGGAGCTGTTTTTT. Its translation: CASSRQNTGELFF.

The chain links TRBV29-1 to TRBJ2-1, with D perhaps matching TRBD2 (5 bases). Germline values: CDR1 SQVTM, CDR2 ANQGSEA. Trimming cost V 1 base and J 0 bases, with 10 bases left between them. The CDR3 sequence is 15 residues long. CDR3 sequence: CSVEGEWGSYNEQFF. The CDR3 DNA reads TGCAGCGTTGAAGGGGAGTGGGGCTCCTACAATGAGCAGTTCTTC.

For this clonotype: At one end, the junction sequence differs from germline, possibly due to a read error. The genes are TRBV3-1 and TRBJ1-2; 8 bases fit TRBD1. CDR1 LGHDT and CDR2 YNNKEL come from the germline V gene (reference sequence). The CDR3 length is 15 residues. The CDR3 nucleotides are TGTGTCAGCAGCCGGGACCTCGGACAGGGAGGCGGCTACACCTTC. As protein: CVSSRDLGQGGGYTF.

This clonotype was counted a single time. A much more abundant neighbour one base away suggests this may be a read error. This sequence joins TRBV12-3 or TRBV12-4 and TRBJ2-5; D is perhaps TRBD1 (6 bases). V lost 6 bases to trimming and J lost 11 bases, with 16 bases between them. The CDR3 length is 12 residues. As DNA, the CDR3 is TGTGCCAGCAGATTCAGGCGACAGGAGCAGTACTTC. Translated: CASRFRRQEQYF.